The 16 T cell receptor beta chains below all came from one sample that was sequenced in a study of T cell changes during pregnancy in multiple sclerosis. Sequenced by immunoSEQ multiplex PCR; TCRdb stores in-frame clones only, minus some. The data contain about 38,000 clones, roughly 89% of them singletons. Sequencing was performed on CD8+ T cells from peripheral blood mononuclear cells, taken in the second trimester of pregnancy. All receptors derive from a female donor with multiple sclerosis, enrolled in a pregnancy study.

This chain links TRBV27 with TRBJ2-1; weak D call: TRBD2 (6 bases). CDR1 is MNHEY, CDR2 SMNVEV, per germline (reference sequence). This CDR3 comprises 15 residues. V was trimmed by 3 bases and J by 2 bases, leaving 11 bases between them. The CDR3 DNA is TGTGCCAGCAGTTTGGATGGAGGGACCTACAATGAGCAGTTCTTC. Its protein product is CASSLDGGTYNEQFF.

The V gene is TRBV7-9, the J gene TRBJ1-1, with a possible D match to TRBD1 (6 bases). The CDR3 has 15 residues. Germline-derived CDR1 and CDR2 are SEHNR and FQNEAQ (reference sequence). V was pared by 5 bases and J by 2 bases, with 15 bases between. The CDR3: CASSGQMTGNTEAFF. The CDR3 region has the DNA TGTGCCAGCAGCGGACAAATGACAGGAAACACTGAAGCTTTCTTT.

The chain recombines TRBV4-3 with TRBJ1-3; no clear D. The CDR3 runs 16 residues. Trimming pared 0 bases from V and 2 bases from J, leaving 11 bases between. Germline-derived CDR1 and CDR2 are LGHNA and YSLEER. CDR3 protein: CASSQEGSGTGNTIYF. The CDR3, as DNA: TGCGCCAGCAGCCAAGAAGGGAGCGGTACTGGAAACACCATATATTTT.

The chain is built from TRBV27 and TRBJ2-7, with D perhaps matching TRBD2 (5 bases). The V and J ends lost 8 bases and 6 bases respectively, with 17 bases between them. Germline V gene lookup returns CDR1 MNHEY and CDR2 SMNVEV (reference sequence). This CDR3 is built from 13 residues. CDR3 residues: CASLDPGVGEQYF. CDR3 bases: TGTGCCAGCCTGGACCCCGGGGTAGGCGAGCAGTACTTC.

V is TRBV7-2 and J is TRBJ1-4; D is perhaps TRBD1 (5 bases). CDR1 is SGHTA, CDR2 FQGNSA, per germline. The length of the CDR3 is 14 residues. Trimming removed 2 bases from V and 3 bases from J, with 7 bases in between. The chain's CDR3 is CASSLKQANEKLFF. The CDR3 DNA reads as TGTGCCAGCAGCTTAAAACAGGCTAATGAAAAACTGTTTTTT.

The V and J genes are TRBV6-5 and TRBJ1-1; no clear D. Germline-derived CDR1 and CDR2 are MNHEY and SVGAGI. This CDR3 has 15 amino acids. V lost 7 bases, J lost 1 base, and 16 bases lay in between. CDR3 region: CASILRPRGNTEAFF. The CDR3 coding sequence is TGTGCCAGCATCCTCCGGCCTCGGGGGAACACTGAAGCTTTCTTT.

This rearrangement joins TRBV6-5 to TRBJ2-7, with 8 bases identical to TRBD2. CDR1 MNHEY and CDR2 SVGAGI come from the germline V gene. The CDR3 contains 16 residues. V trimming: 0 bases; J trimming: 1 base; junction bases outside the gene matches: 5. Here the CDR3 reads CASSYSMGGGSYEQYF. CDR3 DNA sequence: TGTGCCAGCAGTTACTCGATGGGCGGGGGGTCCTACGAGCAGTACTTC.

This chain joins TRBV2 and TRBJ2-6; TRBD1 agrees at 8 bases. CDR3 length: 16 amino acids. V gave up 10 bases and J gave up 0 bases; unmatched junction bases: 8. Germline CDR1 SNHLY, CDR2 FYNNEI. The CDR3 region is CAIRPGGFSGANVLTF. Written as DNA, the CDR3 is TGTGCCATTCGCCCAGGGGGCTTCTCTGGGGCCAACGTCCTGACTTTC.

For the CDR3, the DNA is TGCAGTGCTTCCCAAGGGGCTGAAGCTTTCTTT. Its translation: CSASQGAEAFF. This chain connects TRBV20-1 to TRBJ1-1; a possible D gene is TRBD1 (5 bases). V gave up 5 bases and J gave up 6 bases, with 10 bases separating them. CDR1 and CDR2 (germline): DFQATT, SNEGSKA (reference sequence). The CDR3 sequence is 11 residues long.

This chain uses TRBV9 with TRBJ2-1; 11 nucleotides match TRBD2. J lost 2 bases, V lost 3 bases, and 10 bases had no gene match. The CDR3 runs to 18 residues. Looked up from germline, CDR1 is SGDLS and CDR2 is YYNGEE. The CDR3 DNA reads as TGTGCCAGCAGCGCCGATGGGCTAGCGGGAGGAACCTACAATGAGCAGTTCTTC. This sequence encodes CASSADGLAGGTYNEQFF. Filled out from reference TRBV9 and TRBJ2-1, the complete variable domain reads DSGVTQTPKHLITATGQRVTLRCSPRSGDLSVYWYQQSLDQGLQFLIQYYNGEERAKGNILERFSAQQFPDLHSELNLSSLELGDSALYFCASSADGLAGGTYNEQFFGPGTRLTVL.

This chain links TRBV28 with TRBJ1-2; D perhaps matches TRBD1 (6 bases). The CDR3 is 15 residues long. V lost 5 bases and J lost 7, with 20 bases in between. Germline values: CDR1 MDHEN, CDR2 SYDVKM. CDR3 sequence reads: CASSRGAQGRGGYTF. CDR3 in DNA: TGTGCCAGCAGTCGGGGCGCACAGGGACGAGGTGGCTACACCTTC.

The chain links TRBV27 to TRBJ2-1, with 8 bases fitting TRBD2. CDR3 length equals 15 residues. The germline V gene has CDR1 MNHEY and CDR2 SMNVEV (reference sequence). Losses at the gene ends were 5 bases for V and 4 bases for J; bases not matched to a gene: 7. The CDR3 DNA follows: TGTGCCAGCAGTATTTCTAGCGGGCGTTACAATGAGCAGTTCTTC. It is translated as CASSISSGRYNEQFF.

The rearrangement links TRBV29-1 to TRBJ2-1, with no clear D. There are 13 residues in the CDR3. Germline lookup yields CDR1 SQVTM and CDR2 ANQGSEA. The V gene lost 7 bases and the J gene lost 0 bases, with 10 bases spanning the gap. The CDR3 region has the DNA TGCAGCGCTGCCCCGAGCTCCTACAATGAGCAGTTCTTC. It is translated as CSAAPSSYNEQFF.

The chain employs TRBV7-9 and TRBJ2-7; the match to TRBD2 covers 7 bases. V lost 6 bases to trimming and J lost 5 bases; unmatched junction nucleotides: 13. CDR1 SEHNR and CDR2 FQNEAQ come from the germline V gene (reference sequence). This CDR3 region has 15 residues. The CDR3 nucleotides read TGTGCCAGCAGTTCGACATCGGCGGGAGTTGACGAGCAGTACTTC. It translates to CASSSTSAGVDEQYF.

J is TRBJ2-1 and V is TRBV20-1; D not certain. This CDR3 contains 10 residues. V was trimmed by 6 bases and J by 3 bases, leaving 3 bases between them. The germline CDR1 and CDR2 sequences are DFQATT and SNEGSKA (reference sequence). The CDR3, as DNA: TGCAGTGCACTCTACAATGAGCAGTTCTTC. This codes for CSALYNEQFF.

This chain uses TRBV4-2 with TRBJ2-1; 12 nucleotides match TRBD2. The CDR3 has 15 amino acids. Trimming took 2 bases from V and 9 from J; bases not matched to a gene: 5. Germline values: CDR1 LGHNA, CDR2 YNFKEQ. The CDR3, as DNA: TGTGCCAGCAGCCAAAGACTAGCGGGAGCGGTTGAGCAGTTCTTC. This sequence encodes CASSQRLAGAVEQFF.